The 16 T cell receptor beta chains below were found in one sample sequenced in a study of blood T cell repertoires in COVID-19 (TCRdb year 2020). The receptor library was made with the immunoSEQ multiplex PCR assay. TCRdb retrieved this table from immuneACCESS and kept in-frame rearrangements only. Not all clones are present; in checked studies, unresolved V genes account for under half, and no reason is known for the remainder. This sample holds about 230,000 clones; approximately 90% were observed only once. Of the sample, approximately 10% is held by the ten largest clones. The specimen sequenced was peripheral blood. These receptor sequences come from a man between 45 and 60 years old with COVID-19, enrolled during active disease.

The chain uses TRBV5-1 and TRBJ2-2; D not certain. CDR1 and CDR2 from the germline V gene are SGHRS and YFSETQ. Trimming shortened V by 0 bases and J by 0 bases, and 3 bases separated the two germline ends. This CDR3 comprises 14 residues. CDR3 sequence reads: CASSLVANTGELFF. The CDR3 DNA follows: TGCGCCAGCAGCTTGGTAGCGAACACCGGGGAGCTGTTTTTT. Full variable domain (outside the CDR3, taken from reference TRBV5-1 and TRBJ2-2): KAGVTQTPRYLIKTRGQQVTLSCSPISGHRSVSWYQQTPGQGLQFLFEYFSETQRNKGNFPGRFSGRQFSNSRSEMNVSTLELGDSALYLCASSLVANTGELFFGEGSRLTVL.

This sequence joins TRBV27 and TRBJ2-1; TRBD1 aligns across 7 bases. CDR3 length equals 15 residues. V was clipped by 4 bases and J by 0 bases; unmatched bases: 3. The germline gives CDR1 MNHEY, CDR2 SMNVEV (reference sequence). The CDR3 loop reads CASSSAGGSYNEQFF. The CDR3 coding sequence is TGTGCCAGCAGTTCCGCAGGGGGCTCCTACAATGAGCAGTTCTTC.

The V and J genes are TRBV6-2 or TRBV6-3 and TRBJ2-7, with D maybe TRBD2 (5 bases). This CDR3 contains 14 residues. Germline assignment: CDR1 MNHEY and CDR2 SVGEGT. V lost 4 bases to trimming and J lost 3 bases, with 13 bases between them. CDR3 DNA sequence: TGTGCCAGCAGTTTCCGGGAACAGAGCTACGAGCAGTACTTC. It is translated as CASSFREQSYEQYF.

The rearrangement joins TRBV15 to TRBJ2-5; D remains ambiguous. V shed 0 bases and J shed 5 bases, with 4 bases lying between them. This CDR3 region has 12 residues. Germline CDR1 LNHNV, CDR2 YYDKDF (reference sequence). In DNA form, the CDR3 reads TGTGCCACCAGCAGAGATCTGGAGACCCAGTACTTC. This translates into CATSRDLETQYF.

This clone showed up just once. The chain uses TRBV5-1 and TRBJ2-2; possibly TRBD2 for D (5 bases). The CDR3 has 16 residues. V was trimmed by 4 bases and J by 4 bases, leaving 17 bases between them. CDR1 is SGHRS, CDR2 YFSETQ, per germline. The CDR3: CASSPGLNPVTGELFF. CDR3 nucleotide sequence: TGCGCCAGCAGCCCCGGACTCAACCCGGTCACCGGGGAGCTGTTTTTT.

This clone was counted between two and nine times. The chain couples TRBV5-4 to TRBJ2-2; 14 nucleotides match TRBD2. The CDR3 covers 18 residues. The junction had 10 bases not matched to a gene; V was cut back by 4 bases and J by 5 bases. In germline, CDR1 is SGHNT, CDR2 YYREEE (reference sequence). The CDR3 loop is CASSRGLAGDEWTGELFF. In DNA, the CDR3 is TGTGCCAGCAGCCGGGGACTAGCGGGAGACGAATGGACCGGGGAGCTGTTTTTT.

The J gene is TRBJ1-2, the V gene TRBV20-1; TRBD1 matches 7 bases. V shed 6 bases and J 6 bases; nucleotides not matched to a gene: 4. The CDR3 consists of 11 residues. CDR1 and CDR2 from the germline V gene are DFQATT and SNEGSKA (reference sequence). In DNA form, the CDR3 reads TGCAGTGCGGAACAGGGGAATGGCTACACCTTC. It translates to CSAEQGNGYTF.

V and J are TRBV19 and TRBJ1-2, with D tentatively TRBD1 (6 bases). The germline V and J ends were trimmed by 4 bases and 8 bases, with 17 bases remaining between them. The V gene's germline CDR1 is LNHDA and CDR2 SQIVND (reference sequence). The CDR3 covers 14 residues. CDR3 region: CASSRDTGLRGYTF. CDR3 DNA sequence: TGTGCCAGTAGTAGAGATACAGGGCTCAGGGGCTACACCTTC.

V usage is TRBV6-2 or TRBV6-3 and J usage is TRBJ1-4; TRBD1 might be the D (5 bases). The CDR3 totals 15 residues. Trimming took off 5 bases at V and 7 bases at J, with 17 bases between the two ends. The germline CDR1 and CDR2 sequences are MNHEY and SVGEGT. CDR3 in amino acids: CASSPSLRVREKLFF. The CDR3 coding sequence is TGTGCCAGCAGTCCGTCCCTCAGGGTACGTGAAAAACTGTTTTTT.

This chain uses TRBV5-4 with TRBJ2-3; D remains unclear. Per the germline V gene, CDR1 is SGHNT and CDR2 is YYREEE (reference sequence). Trimming left V 0 bases short and J 0 bases short, with 5 bases between. The CDR3 sequence is 14 residues long. The DNA of the CDR3 is TGTGCCAGCAGCTTGGCGACAAGCACAGATACGCAGTATTTT. Protein product: CASSLATSTDTQYF.

V gene TRBV2 combines with J gene TRBJ2-1, with D possibly TRBD2 on 5 matching bases. This CDR3 region has 13 residues. Trimming took off 6 bases at V and 8 bases at J, with 14 bases between the two ends. Germline V CDR1 and CDR2: SNHLY, FYNNEI. CDR3 in amino acids: CASRLGWMDEQFF. DNA of the CDR3: TGTGCCAGCAGACTAGGGTGGATGGATGAGCAGTTCTTC.

This clone has just a few counts. The CDR3, as DNA: TGCGCCAGCAGCTTTGGGATGTTTGGAGGGTTCTACGAGCAGTACTTC. It codes for CASSFGMFGGFYEQYF. V usage is TRBV5-1 and J usage is TRBJ2-7; the D gene is possibly TRBD2 (6 bases). Germline CDR1 SGHRS, CDR2 YFSETQ. The ends were cut back, 2 bases at V and 3 bases at J, with 18 bases in the middle. This CDR3 has 16 amino acids. Combining the CDR3 with reference TRBV5-1 and TRBJ2-7 gives the whole variable domain KAGVTQTPRYLIKTRGQQVTLSCSPISGHRSVSWYQQTPGQGLQFLFEYFSETQRNKGNFPGRFSGRQFSNSRSEMNVSTLELGDSALYLCASSFGMFGGFYEQYFGPGTRLTVT.

This chain joins TRBV12-3 or TRBV12-4 and TRBJ1-4; D gene ambiguous. The CDR3 runs to 12 residues. Between the trimmed V and J ends, which lost 6 bases and 6 bases, there was a span of 8 bases. DNA of the CDR3: TGTGCCAGCAGCCTTCGGTATGAAAAACTGTTTTTT. This codes for CASSLRYEKLFF.

This clone was observed a single time. The chain is built from TRBV28 and TRBJ2-2, with D uncertain. This CDR3 has 13 residues. V lost 10 bases, J lost 1 base, and 10 bases lay in between. From germline, CDR1 is MDHEN and CDR2 SYDVKM. The CDR3 sequence is CATTQLNTGELFF. The CDR3 DNA reads TGTGCCACGACTCAGCTGAACACCGGGGAGCTGTTTTTT.

This chain links TRBV6-5 with TRBJ1-3, with 7 bases matching TRBD1. The CDR3 length is 15 residues. Germline trimming cut 6 bases from V and 1 base from J; bases unmatched to any gene: 6. The V gene's germline CDR1 is MNHEY and CDR2 SVGAGI. The CDR3 DNA reads TGTGCCAGCAGCCTTGACAGGGTATCTGGAAACACCATATATTTT. Its translation: CASSLDRVSGNTIYF.

The chain combines TRBV30 with TRBJ2-1; possible D gene TRBD2, 6 bases. The ends were cut back, 5 bases at V and 9 bases at J, with 14 bases in the middle. The V gene's germline CDR1 is GTSNPN and CDR2 SVGIG (reference sequence). This CDR3 spans 12 amino acids. In DNA, the CDR3 is TGTGCCTGGGGGGGACTGGGCATTGAGCAGTTCTTC. This sequence encodes CAWGGLGIEQFF.